This T cell receptor (beta chain) was identified during a study of blood T cell repertoires in COVID-19. Study background: Collection of acute and convalescent COVID-19 samples took place in the United States, Italy and Spain. The cDNA or gDNA used as material had been derived from T cells, B-cell-depleted T cells, or PBMCs.

In the original processing: Estimation of nucleated cell counts was performed using reference gene primer amplification. Repertoires were generated with immunoSEQ multiplex PCR, while TCRdb's copy carries only in-frame clones and drops some. Clone size and the V and J calls come from that table; the DNA yielded D and trimming. The sample has nearly 110,000 clones, 80% to 95% seen once. CDR3 size: 15 residues. The ends were cut back, 5 bases at V and 4 bases at J, with 18 bases in the middle. Looked up from germline, CDR1 is SEHNR and CDR2 is FQNEAQ (reference sequence). The chain joins TRBV7-9 to TRBJ2-7, with D perhaps matching TRBD1 (6 bases). The sequenced material came from peripheral blood. This TCR derives from a woman younger than 45 with acute or convalescent COVID-19. The CDR3 sequence is CASSRSQGWVYEQYF. CDR3 DNA: TGTGCCAGCAGCAGGTCACAGGGATGGGTATACGAGCAGTACTTC.